The 7 T cell receptor beta chains reported below all come from one sample, sequenced in a study of CD8 T cells in Susac syndrome. The RNA, about 0.45 to 1 ug, was put through reverse transcription using random hexamers. TCRdb recomputed calls from the immunoSEQ multiplex PCR reads with MiXCR, one row per CDR3 protein. The data contain 350,000 to 550,000 distinct CDR3 sequences, about 85% of them singletons. Sequencing was done on a sample of CD8+ T cells from PBMCs. The receptors were sampled from a human donor with multiple sclerosis.

This sequence joins TRBV12-3 or TRBV12-4 and TRBJ2-7; 7 bases match TRBD1. The CDR3 is 14 residues long. J gave up 2 bases and V 7 bases, and 8 bases lay outside the gene matches. The CDR3 protein is CASNIQGVTYEQYF. Written as DNA, the CDR3 is TGTGCCAGCAACATTCAGGGGGTGACCTACGAGCAGTACTTC.

The chain couples TRBV13 to TRBJ2-5; 13 nucleotides align to TRBD2. The germline gives CDR1 PRHDT, CDR2 FYEKMQ (reference sequence). Trimming at V came to 5 bases and at J to 4 bases, leaving 10 bases not matched to a gene. The CDR3 length is 17 residues. CDR3 DNA: TGTGCCAGCAGCGGAGGACTAGCGGGGGAATCTGTAGAGACCCAGTACTTC. It translates to CASSGGLAGESVETQYF.

The chain carries TRBV4-1 and TRBJ1-1; TRBD1 aligns across 11 bases. The CDR3 extends over 16 amino acids. V trimming: 4 bases; J trimming: 2 bases; junction bases outside the gene matches: 6. Germline CDR1 and CDR2: MGHRA and YSYEKL. CDR3 amino acids: CASSPRGTGGNTEAFF. In nucleotides, the CDR3 is TGCGCCAGCAGCCCACGTGGGACAGGGGGAAACACTGAAGCTTTCTTT.

The CDR3 bases are TGTGCCAGCAGCGTAGGCCACAATGAGCAGTTCTTC. Translated: CASSVGHNEQFF. The chain links TRBV9 to TRBJ2-1; D not resolved. Germline CDR1 SGDLS, CDR2 YYNGEE. Trimming pared 0 bases from V and 5 bases from J, leaving 3 bases between. The CDR3 is 12 residues long.

V gene TRBV28 combines with J gene TRBJ2-1; D unresolved. Trimming cost V 5 bases and J 10 bases, with 12 bases left between them. Germline-derived CDR1 and CDR2 are MDHEN and SYDVKM. The CDR3 runs 12 residues. This CDR3 reads CASSLRYWEQFF. CDR3 nucleotide sequence: TGTGCCAGCAGTCTGAGGTACTGGGAGCAGTTCTTC.

The V and J genes are TRBV29-1 and TRBJ1-4, with a tentative D call TRBD1 (5 bases). This CDR3 spans 13 amino acids. The V end was cut by 3 bases, the J end by 7 bases, with 12 bases between. The germline V gene encodes CDR1 SQVTM and CDR2 ANQGSEA. CDR3 sequence (DNA): TGCAGCGTTGACGGGGGGGAAGGTGAAAAACTGTTTTTT. Translated: CSVDGGEGEKLFF.

This clonotype was seen a handful of times. V usage is TRBV6-5 and J usage is TRBJ1-2, with D hard to call. The CDR3 contains 13 residues. Germline lookup yields CDR1 MNHEY and CDR2 SVGAGI. V lost 0 bases and J 8 bases, leaving 10 bases between the germline ends. The chain's CDR3 is CASSYSRTRGYTF. In DNA, the CDR3 is TGTGCCAGCAGTTACTCGAGGACTCGGGGCTACACCTTC.